This T cell receptor (beta chain) was sequenced during a study of technical replicates of blood from a few donors. Assay: immunoSEQ multiplex PCR; the TCRdb copy retains only in-frame clones and omits some. Of fewer than 80,000 clones in the sample, approximately 86% are singletons; the top ten hold 4.5% to 5.5%. Trimming cost V 1 base and J 6 bases, with 12 bases left between them. This CDR3 has 14 residues. The V gene's germline CDR1 is SEHNR and CDR2 FQNEAQ (reference sequence). The source is a human donor in good health. Some clones in this sample may be carry-over from other donors' samples. The chain carries TRBV7-9 and TRBJ2-5; D possibly corresponds to TRBD1 (5 bases). The specimen was PBMCs. This chain's CDR3 is CASSLVRQGQTQYF. The DNA for the CDR3 is TGTGCCAGCAGCTTAGTCCGGCAGGGTCAGACCCAGTACTTC. Complete variable domain (other parts from reference TRBV7-9 and TRBJ2-5): DTGVSQNPRHKITKRGQNVTFRCDPISEHNRLYWYRQTLGQGPEFLTYFQNEAQLEKSRLLSDRFSAERPKGSFSTLEIQRTEQGDSAMYLCASSLVRQGQTQYFGPGTRLLVL.